The TCR beta chain under discussion was sequenced for a study of cytomegalovirus exposure and HLA in healthy donors. Germline CDR1 SGHTA, CDR2 FQGNSA. V was pared by 0 bases and J by 1 base, with 10 bases between. The CDR3 runs 15 residues. PCR used 60 Vbeta primers and 13 Jbeta primers. Profiling relied on immunoSEQ multiplex PCR, and the TCRdb table lists in-frame clones only, not all of them. The profile shows some 190,000 clones, just under 75% of them singletons. This clone has more than one count but fewer than ten. Sample: PBMCs. The chain is built from TRBV7-2 and TRBJ2-7, with D perhaps matching TRBD1 (6 bases). The receptor was derived from a man younger than 40 in good health and CMV-seropositive. The CDR3 loop is CASSLAGTRSYEQYF. CDR3 sequence (DNA): TGTGCCAGCAGCTTAGCGGGGACAAGGTCCTACGAGCAGTACTTC.